Each of the 11 T cell receptor beta chains below was sequenced from the same sample in a study of T cell responses to AZD1222 COVID-19 vaccine. Some clones are missing from TCRdb's copy, which holds only in-frame ones; the method was immunoSEQ multiplex PCR. The repertoire consists of roughly 150,000 clones, with 90% to 95% occurring once and the leading ten covering around 1.2%. The sample consisted of peripheral blood, taken 28 days after the second AZD1222 dose. These TCRs come from an adult who received the AZD1222 COVID-19 vaccine.

The chain combines TRBV5-1 with TRBJ1-2, with 8 bases fitting TRBD1. V trimming: 3 bases; J trimming: 7 bases; junction bases outside the gene matches: 8. The CDR3 sequence is 14 residues long. Germline V gene data show CDR1 as SGHRS and CDR2 as YFSETQ. Here the CDR3 reads CASSYLGQGGGYTF. Here the CDR3 DNA reads TGCGCCAGCAGCTACCTCGGACAGGGCGGTGGCTACACCTTC. The full variable domain, in which reference TRBV5-1 and TRBJ1-2 provide the parts outside the CDR3, is KAGVTQTPRYLIKTRGQQVTLSCSPISGHRSVSWYQQTPGQGLQFLFEYFSETQRNKGNFPGRFSGRQFSNSRSEMNVSTLELGDSALYLCASSYLGQGGGYTFGSGTRLTVV.

V and J are TRBV3-1 (or the pseudogene TRBV3-2) and TRBJ1-1; D gene unclear. Germline CDR1 and CDR2: LGHDT and YNNKEL (reference sequence). The CDR3 is made up of 13 amino acids. V was pared by 3 bases and J by 4 bases, with 9 bases between. CDR3 sequence: CASSQARTTEAFF. CDR3 DNA sequence: TGTGCCAGCAGCCAGGCCCGGACCACTGAAGCTTTCTTT.

This clone showed up just a few times. The V gene is TRBV13, the J gene TRBJ2-1, with D possibly being TRBD1 (5 bases). Germline V gene sequence: CDR1 PRHDT, CDR2 FYEKMQ (reference sequence). Trimming left V 3 bases short and J 4 bases short, with 10 bases between. CDR3 length equals 14 residues. This CDR3 reads CASSFTGPYNEQFF. CDR3 coding DNA: TGTGCCAGCAGCTTTACAGGACCATACAATGAGCAGTTCTTC.

This chain uses TRBV7-3 with TRBJ1-1; D is undetermined. Germline loops: CDR1 SGHTA, CDR2 FQGTGA. The V gene lost 5 bases and the J gene lost 0 bases, with 10 bases spanning the gap. The CDR3 loop spans 14 amino acids. The CDR3 region is CASSQIGMNTEAFF. As DNA, the CDR3 is TGTGCCAGCAGCCAGATAGGGATGAACACTGAAGCTTTCTTT.

The chain combines TRBV5-1 with TRBJ1-4, with D tentatively TRBD1 (5 bases). The CDR3 length is 15 residues. The germline gives CDR1 SGHRS, CDR2 YFSETQ. Trimming shortened V by 3 bases and J by 6 bases, and 15 bases separated the two germline ends. The DNA for the CDR3 is TGCGCCAGCAGCTCCTTTGGGGCTATTGATGAAAAACTGTTTTTT. Translated: CASSSFGAIDEKLFF.

V gene TRBV5-1 combines with J gene TRBJ2-2; 8 nucleotides agree with TRBD2. Per the germline V gene, CDR1 is SGHRS and CDR2 is YFSETQ. The CDR3 loop spans 14 amino acids. V was clipped by 6 bases and J by 9 bases; unmatched bases: 10. In DNA form, the CDR3 reads TGCGCCAGCACGACTAGCGTCCTCTCGAGGGAGCTGTTTTTT. This codes for CASTTSVLSRELFF.

The chain employs TRBV10-1 and TRBJ2-2; D is undetermined. Trimming removed 3 bases at V and 0 bases at J, with 11 bases between. Germline assignment: CDR1 WNHNN and CDR2 SYGVQD (reference sequence). This CDR3 region has 16 residues. CDR3 sequence: CASSDSAWTNTGELFF. CDR3 in DNA: TGCGCCAGCAGTGATTCCGCCTGGACGAACACCGGGGAGCTGTTTTTT.

The V call is TRBV27, the J call TRBJ2-1, with 9 bases identical to TRBD2. V gave up 3 bases and J gave up 0 bases; unmatched junction bases: 21. The CDR3 spans 22 residues. Germline V gene sequence: CDR1 MNHEY, CDR2 SMNVEV (reference sequence). The CDR3 DNA reads TGTGCCAGCAGTTTTCTTGTAGTTTCGGCAGCGGGAGGTCTAAGCTCCTACAATGAGCAGTTCTTC. Amino acid sequence: CASSFLVVSAAGGLSSYNEQFF.

The V and J genes are TRBV5-1 and TRBJ1-1; D possibly corresponds to TRBD1 (5 bases). With 3 bases removed from V and 0 bases from J, the gap between germline ends came to 15 bases. Germline V gives CDR1 SGHRS, CDR2 YFSETQ. This CDR3 has 16 amino acids. This CDR3 reads CASSSKMGQMNTEAFF. CDR3 coding DNA: TGCGCCAGCAGCTCCAAGATGGGGCAGATGAACACTGAAGCTTTCTTT.

This clone was observed once. The gene calls are TRBV5-5 and TRBJ2-7; D ambiguous. The germline V gene encodes CDR1 SGHKS and CDR2 YYEKEE (reference sequence). The CDR3 is 13 residues long. V lost 7 bases and J 0 bases, leaving 11 bases between the germline ends. The CDR3 sequence is CASGLLRSYEQYF. Written as DNA, the CDR3 is TGTGCCAGCGGGCTCCTACGCTCCTACGAGCAGTACTTC. Together with reference TRBV5-5 and TRBJ2-7, the CDR3 gives the full variable domain: DAGVTQSPTHLIKTRGQQVTLRCSPISGHKSVSWYQQVLGQGPQFIFQYYEKEERGRGNFPDRFSARQFPNYSSELNVNALLLGDSALYLCASGLLRSYEQYFGPGTRLTVT.

The chain joins TRBV18 to TRBJ1-5; TRBD1 matches at 10 bases. The J segment lost 4 bases and the V segment lost 3 bases, leaving 0 bases of the junction unmatched. Germline CDR1 reads KGHSH; CDR2 reads LQKENI. The CDR3 is 14 amino acids. CDR3 nucleotide sequence: TGTGCCAGCTCACCGGACAGGGGGAATCAGCCCCAGCATTTT. Translating it yields CASSPDRGNQPQHF. Variable domain in full (rest from reference TRBV18 and TRBJ1-5): NAGVMQNPRHLVRRRGQEARLRCSPMKGHSHVYWYRQLPEEGLKFMVYLQKENIIDESGMPKERFSAEFPKEGPSILRIQQVVRGDSAAYFCASSPDRGNQPQHFGDGTRLSIL.